This TCR beta chain was obtained from a study of T-cell memory formation after mild COVID-19. Germline values: CDR1 SQVTM, CDR2 ANQGSEA. Trimming removed 7 bases at V and 4 bases at J, with 14 bases between. The CDR3 spans 13 residues. On this clonotype: Antigen: not known.

Constant-segment primers were used for 5'RACE, and the resulting TCR alpha and TCR beta cDNA libraries carried sample barcodes and UMIs. TCRdb reanalysed the 5' RACE reads using MiXCR and keeps one entry per CDR3 protein. Found here are over 350,000 distinct CDR3 sequences, around 24% of them singletons; the top ten hold around 8.1%. Study-level points and caveats: While clones contracting from day 15 to 85 were balanced between CD4 and CD8, later expanders leaned CD4+. CD4+ clones that contracted lay mainly in CM and EM; CD8+ ones lay in EMRA.

The specimen sequenced was PBMCs or a T cell subset sorted from them (not recorded which). This clonotype was sampled from an adult woman who had mild COVID-19 (a few samples of this study predate the infection). Cell type and time point are not known. This rearrangement joins TRBV29-1 to TRBJ1-5, with D perhaps TRBD1 (6 bases). CDR3 sequence (DNA): TGCAGCGCGGCAGGGGAAGAAAATCAGCCCCAGCATTTT. This translates into CSAAGEENQPQHF.